This TCR beta chain was found in a study of cytomegalovirus exposure and HLA in healthy donors. Primers included in the PCR were 60 Vbeta and 13 Jbeta primers. Clones were sequenced by immunoSEQ multiplex PCR, and TCRdb holds only the in-frame ones, with some missing. The data hold fewer than 200,000 clones, with less than 90% observed a single time. CDR1 is KGHSH and CDR2 is LQKENI in the germline V gene. V was cut by 3 bases and J by 0 bases, with 12 bases left in between. There are 15 residues in the CDR3. V usage is TRBV18 and J usage is TRBJ2-7; possibly TRBD2 for D (6 bases). Specimen: PBMCs. This TCR derives from a woman aged 45-65 years in good health and CMV-seropositive. The CDR3: CASSPRGGNSYEQYF. The CDR3 DNA is TGTGCCAGCTCACCCCGGGGAGGAAACTCCTACGAGCAGTACTTC.